Each of the 18 T cell receptor beta chains below was sequenced from the same sample in a study of blood T cell repertoires in COVID-19 (dated by TCRdb to 2019 to 2021). Library prep was done by the immunoSEQ multiplex PCR assay. TCRdb obtained this table from immuneACCESS and retained in-frame rearrangements with V and J assigned. These tables miss some clones; where compared with another copy, unresolved V genes account for less than half of the shortfall, and the remainder is unexplained. The sample contains more than 80,000 clones, 86% of them found a single time. The ten largest clones take up less than 2% of the sample. Sequenced sample: peripheral blood. Every receptor here comes from an elderly man with acute or convalescent COVID-19.

The chain is built from TRBV12-3 or TRBV12-4 and TRBJ2-1, with D perhaps matching TRBD2 (5 bases). V was clipped by 3 bases and J by 9 bases, with 12 bases between them. The CDR3 is 13 residues long. CDR3: CASSFSEAGEQFF. The CDR3 DNA follows: TGTGCCAGCAGTTTTTCGGAGGCAGGTGAGCAGTTCTTC.

The chain links TRBV9 to TRBJ1-2; perhaps TRBD1 as D (5 bases). Per the germline V gene, CDR1 is SGDLS and CDR2 is YYNGEE. The CDR3 spans 14 residues. The ends were cut back, 3 bases at V and 6 bases at J, with 15 bases in the middle. CDR3 protein: CASSAPGGGNGYTF. The CDR3 region has the DNA TGTGCCAGCAGCGCCCCTGGGGGGGGGAATGGCTACACCTTC.

The chain recombines TRBV7-9 with TRBJ2-5; D ambiguous. Per the germline V gene, CDR1 is SEHNR and CDR2 is FQNEAQ (reference sequence). V was shortened by 0 bases and J by 1 base, with 6 bases between the two germline ends. The CDR3 totals 14 residues. DNA of the CDR3: TGTGCCAGCAGCTTAGCGAACTTCCAAGAGACCCAGTACTTC. As protein: CASSLANFQETQYF.

V gene TRBV6-5 combines with J gene TRBJ2-5, with D tentatively TRBD2 (5 bases). Germline V gene sequence: CDR1 MNHEY, CDR2 SVGAGI. The V end was cut by 5 bases, the J end by 4 bases, with 17 bases between. The length of the CDR3 is 15 residues. CDR3 protein: CASSRSTGYPETQYF. CDR3 nucleotide sequence: TGTGCCAGCAGTCGTTCGACGGGGTACCCAGAGACCCAGTACTTC.

The chain is built from TRBV5-1 and TRBJ2-1; TRBD2 matches 7 bases. The germline gives CDR1 SGHRS, CDR2 YFSETQ. The V and J ends lost 7 bases and 0 bases, in that order; junction bases with no gene match: 4. The CDR3 extends over 14 amino acids. CDR3 protein: CASGGRASYNEQFF. The CDR3 DNA is TGCGCCAGCGGTGGGAGGGCCTCCTACAATGAGCAGTTCTTC.

The CDR3 DNA reads as TGTGCCAGCAGCTTAGAAAGAGGAGGATGGAAGACCCAGTACTTC. This gives the protein CASSLERGGWKTQYF. V is TRBV11-2 and J is TRBJ2-5; a weak D match, TRBD2 (5 bases). V shed 0 bases and J shed 6 bases, with 14 bases lying between them. The CDR3 consists of 15 residues. The germline gives CDR1 SGHAT, CDR2 FQNNGV.

This sequence joins TRBV4-3 and TRBJ2-1, with D possibly being TRBD2 (6 bases). Germline V gives CDR1 LGHNA, CDR2 YSLEER. The CDR3 sequence is 14 residues long. The ends were cut back, 3 bases at V and 4 bases at J, with 10 bases in the middle. In DNA, the CDR3 is TGCGCCAGCAGCCAGAGACTAGTTTACAATGAGCAGTTCTTC. Protein: CASSQRLVYNEQFF.

The CDR3 here is CASPRGLAGVTDTQYF. The CDR3 DNA reads as TGTGCCAGCCCCCGTGGGTTAGCGGGAGTCACAGATACGCAGTATTTT. The chain links TRBV5-8 to TRBJ2-3, with 9 bases fitting TRBD2. The CDR3 length is 16 residues. The V and J ends lost 7 bases and 2 bases, in that order; junction bases with no gene match: 11. Germline CDR1 reads SGHTS; CDR2 reads YDEGEE.

This clone occurred once. The V call is TRBV7-2, the J call TRBJ2-7; D gene uncertain. From germline, CDR1 is SGHTA and CDR2 FQGNSA. The CDR3 is 14 residues long. V lost 5 bases to trimming and J lost 2 bases, with 13 bases between them. The chain's CDR3 is CASSAMINTYEQYF. The CDR3, as DNA: TGTGCCAGCAGCGCGATGATAAATACCTACGAGCAGTACTTC.

This clone was seen a handful of times. The gene calls are TRBV20-1 and TRBJ2-1; 9 bases line up with TRBD1. Trimming at V came to 6 bases and at J to 9 bases, leaving 0 bases not matched to a gene. This CDR3 contains 10 residues. The germline V gene has CDR1 DFQATT and CDR2 SNEGSKA (reference sequence). The CDR3 DNA follows: TGCAGTGCACAGGGGGCTGAGCAGTTCTTC. Protein product: CSAQGAEQFF.

CDR3 DNA: TGTGCCAGCAGTTTGGCCAGGGACAGGGCTGACACTGAAGCTTTCTTT. It codes for CASSLARDRADTEAFF. V gene TRBV28 combines with J gene TRBJ1-1; 9 bases agree with TRBD1. Trimming removed 3 bases from V and 3 bases from J; junction bases left unmatched: 8. This CDR3 contains 16 residues. Germline V gene data show CDR1 as MDHEN and CDR2 as SYDVKM. Drawing the rest from reference TRBV28 and TRBJ1-1, the complete variable domain is DVKVTQSSRYLVKRTGEKVFLECVQDMDHENMFWYRQDPGLGLRLIYFSYDVKMKEKGDIPEGYSVSREKKERFSLILESASTNQTSMYLCASSLARDRADTEAFFGQGTRLTVV.

The chain recombines TRBV3-1 (or the pseudogene TRBV3-2) with TRBJ1-1, with 9 bases matching TRBD1. Germline assignment: CDR1 LGHDT and CDR2 YNNKEL (reference sequence). This CDR3 has 14 amino acids. V lost 4 bases, J lost 4 bases, and 4 bases stayed unmatched. CDR3 DNA: TGTGCCAGCAGCCTTTCGGACAGGGGCACTGAAGCTTTCTTT. This sequence encodes CASSLSDRGTEAFF.

V is TRBV24-1 and J is TRBJ2-7; D gene unclear. Trimming stripped 3 bases from V and 5 bases from J, with 10 bases between. Germline-derived CDR1 and CDR2 are KGHDR and SFDVKD. The CDR3 runs to 13 residues. CDR3 residues: CATSDAYSHEQYF. CDR3 nucleotide sequence: TGTGCCACCAGTGATGCGTACAGCCACGAGCAGTACTTC.

This clone was counted once. The rearrangement links TRBV27 to TRBJ1-5, with unresolved D. The CDR3 loop spans 14 amino acids. V was trimmed by 0 bases and J by 3 bases, leaving 6 bases between them. Germline CDR1 and CDR2: MNHEY and SMNVEV (reference sequence). CDR3 bases: TGTGCCAGCAGTTTATCCAGGCACAATCAGCCCCAGCATTTT. Protein product: CASSLSRHNQPQHF.

This rearrangement joins TRBV2 to TRBJ1-1; D call uncertain. The CDR3 totals 12 residues. CDR1 SNHLY and CDR2 FYNNEI come from the germline V gene. Trimming pared 6 bases from V and 8 bases from J, leaving 13 bases between. The CDR3 region has the DNA TGTGCCAGCAGAAAGGACCGGGGAGAAGCTTTCTTT. Translated, it gives CASRKDRGEAFF.

This chain uses TRBV3-1 (or the pseudogene TRBV3-2) with TRBJ2-2; TRBD2 agrees at 7 bases. The trim removed 4 bases at V and 6 bases at J, leaving 11 bases unmatched. CDR3 size: 16 residues. Looked up from germline, CDR1 is LGHDT and CDR2 is YNNKEL (reference sequence). This CDR3 is CASSLGGGRWAGELFF. CDR3 DNA sequence: TGTGCCAGCAGCCTCGGGGGAGGGCGCTGGGCCGGGGAGCTGTTTTTT.

This CDR3 reads CASSHGPGEGNEQFF. CDR3 in DNA: TGCGCCAGCAGCCACGGTCCCGGGGAGGGCAATGAGCAGTTCTTC. V and J are TRBV4-3 and TRBJ2-1; the match to TRBD2 covers 7 bases. The germline CDR1 and CDR2 sequences are LGHNA and YSLEER. The trim removed 3 bases at V and 6 bases at J, leaving 8 bases unmatched. This CDR3 is 15 amino acids long.

This chain uses TRBV27 with TRBJ1-2, with 7 positions matching TRBD1. The J segment lost 6 bases and the V segment lost 0 bases, leaving 1 base of the junction unmatched. The CDR3 covers 13 residues. CDR1 is MNHEY and CDR2 is SMNVEV in the germline V gene (reference sequence). The CDR3 bases are TGTGCCAGCAGTTTATCAGGGGGCAATGGCTACACCTTC. The encoded protein is CASSLSGGNGYTF.